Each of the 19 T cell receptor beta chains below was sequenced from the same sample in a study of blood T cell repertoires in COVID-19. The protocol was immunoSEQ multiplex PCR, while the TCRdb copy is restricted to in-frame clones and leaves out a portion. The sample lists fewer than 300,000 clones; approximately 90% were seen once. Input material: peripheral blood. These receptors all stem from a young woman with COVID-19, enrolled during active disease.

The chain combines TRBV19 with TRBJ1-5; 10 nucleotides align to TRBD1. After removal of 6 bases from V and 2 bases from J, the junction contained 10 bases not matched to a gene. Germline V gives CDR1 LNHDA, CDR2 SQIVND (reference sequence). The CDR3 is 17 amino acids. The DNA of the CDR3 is TGTGCCAGTAGCGAGACAGGGGGCGATAATGGCAATCAGCCCCAGCATTTT. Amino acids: CASSETGGDNGNQPQHF.

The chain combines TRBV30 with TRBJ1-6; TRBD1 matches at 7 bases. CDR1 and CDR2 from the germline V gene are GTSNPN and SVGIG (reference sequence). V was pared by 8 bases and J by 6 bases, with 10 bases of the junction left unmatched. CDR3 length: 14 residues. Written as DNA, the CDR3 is TGTGCCGGATCCTCCGGGACAGTTAATTCACCCCTCCACTTT. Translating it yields CAGSSGTVNSPLHF.

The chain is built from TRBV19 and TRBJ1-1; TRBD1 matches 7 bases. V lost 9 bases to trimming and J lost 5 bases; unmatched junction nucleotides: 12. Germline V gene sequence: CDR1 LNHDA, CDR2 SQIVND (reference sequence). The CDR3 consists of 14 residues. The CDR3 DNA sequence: TGTGCCAGCCAGACCTACAGGGGTAAGACTGAAGCTTTCTTT. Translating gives CASQTYRGKTEAFF.

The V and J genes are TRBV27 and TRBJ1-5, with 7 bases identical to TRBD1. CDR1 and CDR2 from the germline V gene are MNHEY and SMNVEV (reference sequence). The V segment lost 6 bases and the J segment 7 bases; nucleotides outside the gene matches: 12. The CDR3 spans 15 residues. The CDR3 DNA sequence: TGTGCCAGCAGCCAGACGGGACAGAGGACACAGCCCCAGCATTTT. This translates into CASSQTGQRTQPQHF.

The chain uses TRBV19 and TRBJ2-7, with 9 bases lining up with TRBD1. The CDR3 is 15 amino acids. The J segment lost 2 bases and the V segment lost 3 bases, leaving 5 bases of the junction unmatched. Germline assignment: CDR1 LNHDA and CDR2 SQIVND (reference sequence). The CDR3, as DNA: TGTGCCAGTAGTATTGGGGGACAGGGTGCCTACGAGCAGTACTTC. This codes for CASSIGGQGAYEQYF.

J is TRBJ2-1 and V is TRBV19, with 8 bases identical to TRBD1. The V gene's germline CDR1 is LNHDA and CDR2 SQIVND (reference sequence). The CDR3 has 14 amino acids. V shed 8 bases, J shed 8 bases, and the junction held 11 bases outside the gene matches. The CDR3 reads CASRRQGSSYEQFF. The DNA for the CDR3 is TGTGCCAGTCGGCGACAGGGGTCTTCGTATGAGCAGTTCTTC.

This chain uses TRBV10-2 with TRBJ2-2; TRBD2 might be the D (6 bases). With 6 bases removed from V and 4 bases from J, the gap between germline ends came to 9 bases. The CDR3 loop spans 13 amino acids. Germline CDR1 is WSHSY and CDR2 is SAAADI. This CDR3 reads CASRDYSTGELFF. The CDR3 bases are TGCGCCAGCAGGGACTACAGCACCGGGGAGCTGTTTTTT.

The CDR3 DNA follows: TGTGCCAGCAGTCTAGACTATGGCTACACCTTC. Protein sequence: CASSLDYGYTF. The rearrangement links TRBV28 to TRBJ1-2; the D is unclear. Trimming took 5 bases from V and 3 from J, leaving 4 bases between them. Germline CDR1 and CDR2: MDHEN and SYDVKM. The CDR3 spans 11 residues.

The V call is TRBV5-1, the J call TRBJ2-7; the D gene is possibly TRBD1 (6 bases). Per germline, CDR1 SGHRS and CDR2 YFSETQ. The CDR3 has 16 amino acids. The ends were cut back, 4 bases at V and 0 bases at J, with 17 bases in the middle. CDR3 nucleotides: TGCGCCAGCAGCCCGCTCTCTGGACAGATCTCCTACGAGCAGTACTTC. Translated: CASSPLSGQISYEQYF. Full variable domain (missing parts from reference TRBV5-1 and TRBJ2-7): KAGVTQTPRYLIKTRGQQVTLSCSPISGHRSVSWYQQTPGQGLQFLFEYFSETQRNKGNFPGRFSGRQFSNSRSEMNVSTLELGDSALYLCASSPLSGQISYEQYFGPGTRLTVT.

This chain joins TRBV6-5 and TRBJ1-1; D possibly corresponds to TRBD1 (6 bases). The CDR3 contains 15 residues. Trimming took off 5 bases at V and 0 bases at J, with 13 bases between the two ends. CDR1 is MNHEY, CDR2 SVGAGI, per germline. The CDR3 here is CASSRGIALNTEAFF. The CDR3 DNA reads TGTGCCAGCAGTAGGGGGATTGCCCTGAACACTGAAGCTTTCTTT.

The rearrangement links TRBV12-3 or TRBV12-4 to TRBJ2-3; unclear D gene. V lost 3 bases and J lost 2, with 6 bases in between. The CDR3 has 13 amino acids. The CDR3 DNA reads TGTGCCAGCAGTTTGGAGTTCACAGATACGCAGTATTTT. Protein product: CASSLEFTDTQYF.

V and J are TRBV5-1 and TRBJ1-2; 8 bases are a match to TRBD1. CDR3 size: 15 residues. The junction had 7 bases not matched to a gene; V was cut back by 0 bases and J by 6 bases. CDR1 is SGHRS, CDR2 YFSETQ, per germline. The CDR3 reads CASSLEADRADGYTF. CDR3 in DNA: TGCGCCAGCAGCTTGGAGGCGGACAGGGCTGATGGCTACACCTTC.

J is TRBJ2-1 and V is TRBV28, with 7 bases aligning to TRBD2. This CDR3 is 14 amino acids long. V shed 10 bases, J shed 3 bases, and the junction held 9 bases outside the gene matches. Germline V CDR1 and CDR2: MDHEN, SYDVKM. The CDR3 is CATLSGIYYNEQFF. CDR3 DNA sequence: TGTGCCACCCTGAGCGGGATCTACTACAATGAGCAGTTCTTC.

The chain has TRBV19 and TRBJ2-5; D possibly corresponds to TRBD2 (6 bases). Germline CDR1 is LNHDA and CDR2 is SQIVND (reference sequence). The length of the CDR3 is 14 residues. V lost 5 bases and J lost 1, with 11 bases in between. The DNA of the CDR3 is TGTGCCAGTAGTGATGGGGGGTCCCAAGAGACCCAGTACTTC. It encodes CASSDGGSQETQYF.

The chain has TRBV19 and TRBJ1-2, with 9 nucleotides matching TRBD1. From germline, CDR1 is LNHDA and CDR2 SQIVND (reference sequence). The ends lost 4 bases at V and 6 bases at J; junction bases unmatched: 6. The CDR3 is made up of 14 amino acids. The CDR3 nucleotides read TGTGCCAGTAGTACACAGGGGGCCTGGGATGGCTACACCTTC. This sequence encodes CASSTQGAWDGYTF.

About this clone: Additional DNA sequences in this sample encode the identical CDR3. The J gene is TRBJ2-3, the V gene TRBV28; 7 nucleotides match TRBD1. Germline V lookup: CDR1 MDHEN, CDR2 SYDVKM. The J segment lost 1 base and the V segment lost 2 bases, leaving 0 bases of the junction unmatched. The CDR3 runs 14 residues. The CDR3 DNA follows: TGTGCCAGCAGTTTAGACAGGGGCACAGATACGCAGTATTTT. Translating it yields CASSLDRGTDTQYF.

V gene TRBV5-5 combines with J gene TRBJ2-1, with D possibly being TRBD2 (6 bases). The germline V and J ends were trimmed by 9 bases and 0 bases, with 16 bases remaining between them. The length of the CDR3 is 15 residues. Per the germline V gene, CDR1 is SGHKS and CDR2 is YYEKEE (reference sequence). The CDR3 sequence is CATVEGPDSYNEQFF. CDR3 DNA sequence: TGTGCCACGGTGGAGGGACCTGACTCCTACAATGAGCAGTTCTTC. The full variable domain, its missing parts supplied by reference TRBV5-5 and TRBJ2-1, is DAGVTQSPTHLIKTRGQQVTLRCSPISGHKSVSWYQQVLGQGPQFIFQYYEKEERGRGNFPDRFSARQFPNYSSELNVNALLLGDSALYLCATVEGPDSYNEQFFGPGTRLTVL.

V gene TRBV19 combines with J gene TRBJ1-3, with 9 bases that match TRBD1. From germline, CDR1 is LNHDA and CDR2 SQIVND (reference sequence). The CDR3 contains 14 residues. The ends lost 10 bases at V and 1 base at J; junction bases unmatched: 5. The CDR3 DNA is TGTGCCACCAGGGACAGGGTTTCTGGAAACACCATATATTTT. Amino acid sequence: CATRDRVSGNTIYF.

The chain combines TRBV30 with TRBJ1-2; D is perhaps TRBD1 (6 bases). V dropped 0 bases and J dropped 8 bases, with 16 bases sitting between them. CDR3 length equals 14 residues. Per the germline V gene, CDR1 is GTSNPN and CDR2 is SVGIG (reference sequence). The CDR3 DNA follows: TGTGCCTGGAGTGTCCTATCCGGGACATCAGGCTACACCTTC. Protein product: CAWSVLSGTSGYTF.